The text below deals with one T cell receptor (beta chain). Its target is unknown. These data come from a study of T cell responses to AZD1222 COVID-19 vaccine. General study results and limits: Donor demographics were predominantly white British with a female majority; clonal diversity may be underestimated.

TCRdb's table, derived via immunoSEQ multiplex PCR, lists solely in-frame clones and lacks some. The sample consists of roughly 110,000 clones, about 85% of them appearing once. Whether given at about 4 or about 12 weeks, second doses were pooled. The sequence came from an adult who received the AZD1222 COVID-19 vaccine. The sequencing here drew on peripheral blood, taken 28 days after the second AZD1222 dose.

The DNA of the CDR3 is TGTGCCATCAGTGAGTCTACACCGACCTATGGCTACACCTTC. Translating gives CAISESTPTYGYTF. The V call is TRBV10-3, the J call TRBJ1-2; D unclear. The CDR3 sequence is 14 residues long. Trimming removed 0 bases at V and 4 bases at J, with 9 bases between. Germline lookup yields CDR1 ENHRY and CDR2 SYGVKD.